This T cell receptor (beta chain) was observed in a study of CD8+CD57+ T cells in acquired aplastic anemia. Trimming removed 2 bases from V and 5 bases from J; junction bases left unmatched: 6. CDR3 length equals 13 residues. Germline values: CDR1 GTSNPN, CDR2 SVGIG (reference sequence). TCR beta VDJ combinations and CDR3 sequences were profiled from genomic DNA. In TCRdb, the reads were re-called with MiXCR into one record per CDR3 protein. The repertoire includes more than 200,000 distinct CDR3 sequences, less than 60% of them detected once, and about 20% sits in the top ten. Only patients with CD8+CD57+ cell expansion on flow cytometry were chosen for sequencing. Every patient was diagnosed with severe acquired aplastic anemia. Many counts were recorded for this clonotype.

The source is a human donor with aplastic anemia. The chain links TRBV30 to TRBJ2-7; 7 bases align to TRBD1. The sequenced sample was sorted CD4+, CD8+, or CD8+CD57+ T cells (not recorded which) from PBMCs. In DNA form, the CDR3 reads TGTGCCTGGAGTTACAGGGGAGTCAACGAGCAGTACTTC. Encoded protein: CAWSYRGVNEQYF.